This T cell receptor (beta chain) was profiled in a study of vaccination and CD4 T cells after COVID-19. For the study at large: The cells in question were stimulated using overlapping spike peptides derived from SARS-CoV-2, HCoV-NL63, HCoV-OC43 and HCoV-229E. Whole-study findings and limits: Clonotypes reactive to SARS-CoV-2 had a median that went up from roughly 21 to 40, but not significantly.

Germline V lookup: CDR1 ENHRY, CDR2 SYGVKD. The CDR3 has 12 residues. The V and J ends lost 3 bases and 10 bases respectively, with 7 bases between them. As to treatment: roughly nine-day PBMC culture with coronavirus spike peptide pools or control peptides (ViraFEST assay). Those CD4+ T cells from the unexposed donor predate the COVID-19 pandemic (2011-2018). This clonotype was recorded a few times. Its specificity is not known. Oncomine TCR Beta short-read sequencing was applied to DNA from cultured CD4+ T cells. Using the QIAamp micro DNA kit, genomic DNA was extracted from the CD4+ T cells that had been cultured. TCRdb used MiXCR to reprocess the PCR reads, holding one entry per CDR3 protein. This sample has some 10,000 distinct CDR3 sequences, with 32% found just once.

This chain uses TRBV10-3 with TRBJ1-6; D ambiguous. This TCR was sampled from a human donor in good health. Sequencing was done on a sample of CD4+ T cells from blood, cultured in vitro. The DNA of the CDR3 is TGTGCCATCAGTGAAAGCGACTCACCCCTCCACTTT. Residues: CAISESDSPLHF.